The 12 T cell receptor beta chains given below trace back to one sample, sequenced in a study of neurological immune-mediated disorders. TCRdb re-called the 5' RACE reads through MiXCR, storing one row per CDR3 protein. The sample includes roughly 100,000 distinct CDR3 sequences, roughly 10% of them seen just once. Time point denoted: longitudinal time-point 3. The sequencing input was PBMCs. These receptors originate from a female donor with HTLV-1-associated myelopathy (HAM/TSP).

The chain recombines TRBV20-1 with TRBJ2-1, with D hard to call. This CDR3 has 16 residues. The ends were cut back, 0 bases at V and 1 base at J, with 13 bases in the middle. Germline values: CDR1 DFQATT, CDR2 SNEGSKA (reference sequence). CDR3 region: CSARDSGTVSYNEQFF. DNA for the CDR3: TGCAGTGCTAGAGATTCAGGAACCGTTTCCTACAATGAGCAGTTCTTC.

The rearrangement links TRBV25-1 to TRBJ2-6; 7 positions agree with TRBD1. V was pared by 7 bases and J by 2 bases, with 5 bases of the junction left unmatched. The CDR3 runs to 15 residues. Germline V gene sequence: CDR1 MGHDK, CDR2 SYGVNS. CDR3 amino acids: CASKDQGAGANVLTF. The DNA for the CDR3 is TGTGCCAGCAAAGATCAGGGGGCTGGGGCCAACGTCCTGACTTTC.

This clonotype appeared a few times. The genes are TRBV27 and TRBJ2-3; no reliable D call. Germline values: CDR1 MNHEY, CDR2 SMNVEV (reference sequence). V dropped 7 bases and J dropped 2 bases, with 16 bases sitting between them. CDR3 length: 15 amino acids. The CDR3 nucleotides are TGTGCCAGCACCAAGTTAGGACGGACCACAGATACGCAGTATTTT. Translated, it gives CASTKLGRTTDTQYF.

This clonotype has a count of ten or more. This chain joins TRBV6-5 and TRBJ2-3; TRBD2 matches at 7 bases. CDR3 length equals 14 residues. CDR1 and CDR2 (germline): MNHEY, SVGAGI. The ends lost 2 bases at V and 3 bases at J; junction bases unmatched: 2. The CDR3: CASSYGGGTDTQYF. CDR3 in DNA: TGTGCCAGCAGTTACGGGGGGGGTACAGATACGCAGTATTTT.

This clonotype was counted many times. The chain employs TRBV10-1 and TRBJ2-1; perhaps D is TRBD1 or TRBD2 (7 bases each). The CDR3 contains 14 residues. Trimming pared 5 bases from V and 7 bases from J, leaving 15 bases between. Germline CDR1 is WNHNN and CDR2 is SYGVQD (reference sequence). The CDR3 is CASSLRGGRNEQFF. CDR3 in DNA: TGCGCCAGCAGTCTCAGGGGGGGTCGAAATGAGCAGTTCTTC.

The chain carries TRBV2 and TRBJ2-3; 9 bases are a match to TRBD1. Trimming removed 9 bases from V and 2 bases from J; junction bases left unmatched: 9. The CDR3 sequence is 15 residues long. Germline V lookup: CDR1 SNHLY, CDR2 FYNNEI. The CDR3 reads CASQQGALYTDTQYF. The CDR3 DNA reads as TGTGCCAGTCAACAGGGGGCCCTCTACACAGATACGCAGTATTTT. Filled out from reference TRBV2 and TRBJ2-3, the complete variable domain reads EPEVTQTPSHQVTQMGQEVILRCVPISNHLYFYWYRQILGQKVEFLVSFYNNEISEKSEIFDDQFSVERPDGSNFTLKIRSTKLEDSAMYFCASQQGALYTDTQYFGPGTRLTVL.

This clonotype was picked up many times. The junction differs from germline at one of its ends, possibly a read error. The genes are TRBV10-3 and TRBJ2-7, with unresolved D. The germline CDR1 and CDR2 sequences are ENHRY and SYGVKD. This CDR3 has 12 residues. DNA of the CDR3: TGCGCGTCGGCTTACCTTTCCTACGAGCAGTACTTC. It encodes CASAYLSYEQYF.

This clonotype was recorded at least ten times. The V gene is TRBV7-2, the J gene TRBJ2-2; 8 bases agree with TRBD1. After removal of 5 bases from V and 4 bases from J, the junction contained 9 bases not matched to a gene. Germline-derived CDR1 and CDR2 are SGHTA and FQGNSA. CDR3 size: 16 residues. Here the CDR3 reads CASSRKTGAFTGELFF. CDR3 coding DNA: TGTGCCAGCAGCCGGAAGACAGGGGCCTTCACCGGGGAGCTGTTTTTT.

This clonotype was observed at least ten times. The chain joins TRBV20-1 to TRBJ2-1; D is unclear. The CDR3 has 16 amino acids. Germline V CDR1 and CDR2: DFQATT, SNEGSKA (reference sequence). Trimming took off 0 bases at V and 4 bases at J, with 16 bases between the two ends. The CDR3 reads CSARDQSAAHYNEQFF. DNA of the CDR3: TGCAGTGCTAGAGATCAGTCGGCCGCCCATTACAATGAGCAGTTCTTC.

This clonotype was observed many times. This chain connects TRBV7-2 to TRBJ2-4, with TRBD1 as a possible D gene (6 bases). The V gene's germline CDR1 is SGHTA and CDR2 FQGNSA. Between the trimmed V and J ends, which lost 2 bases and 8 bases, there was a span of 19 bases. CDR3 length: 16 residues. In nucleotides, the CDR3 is TGTGCCAGCAGCTTACAGGGGCCCCAAACGCACCACATTCAGTACTTC. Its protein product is CASSLQGPQTHHIQYF.

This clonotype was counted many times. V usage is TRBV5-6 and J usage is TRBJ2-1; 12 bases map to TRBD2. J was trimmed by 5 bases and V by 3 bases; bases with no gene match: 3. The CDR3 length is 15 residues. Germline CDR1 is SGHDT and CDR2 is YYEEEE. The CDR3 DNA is TGTGCCAGCAGCTCACTAGCGGGGGGCAACAATGAGCAGTTCTTC. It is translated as CASSSLAGGNNEQFF.

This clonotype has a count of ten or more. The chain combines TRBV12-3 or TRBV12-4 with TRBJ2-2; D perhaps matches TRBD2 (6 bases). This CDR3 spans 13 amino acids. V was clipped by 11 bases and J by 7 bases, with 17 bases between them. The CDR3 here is CAGGTRQGGELFF. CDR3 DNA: TGTGCCGGGGGGACGCGGCAGGGCGGGGAGCTGTTTTTT.